These 32 T cell receptor beta chains originate from one sample sequenced in a study of T cell changes during pregnancy in multiple sclerosis. The assay was immunoSEQ multiplex PCR, and TCRdb's table has in-frame clones only and misses some. The repertoire consists of about 89,000 clones, with 94% occurring once and the leading ten covering less than 2%. The input for sequencing was peripheral blood, taken after pregnancy. The receptors here all came from a female donor in good health, enrolled as a control in a pregnancy study.

This clone was seen once. The chain is built from TRBV7-9 and TRBJ1-4; D gene unclear. CDR3 size: 13 residues. Trimming removed 5 bases from V and 2 bases from J, with 6 bases in between. The germline V gene encodes CDR1 SEHNR and CDR2 FQNEAQ (reference sequence). The CDR3 DNA reads TGTGCCAGCAGCGTACAGACTAATGAAAAACTGTTTTTT. Its translation: CASSVQTNEKLFF.

V usage is TRBV2 and J usage is TRBJ1-1; 10 bases line up with TRBD1. Losses at the gene ends were 6 bases for V and 12 bases for J; bases not matched to a gene: 7. This CDR3 has 12 amino acids. Germline lookup yields CDR1 SNHLY and CDR2 FYNNEI. CDR3 amino acids: CASRGTGADTFF. DNA for the CDR3: TGTGCCAGCAGGGGGACAGGGGCGGATACTTTCTTT. Supplemented by reference TRBV2 and TRBJ1-1, the full variable domain reads EPEVTQTPSHQVTQMGQEVILRCVPISNHLYFYWYRQILGQKVEFLVSFYNNEISEKSEIFDDQFSVERPDGSNFTLKIRSTKLEDSAMYFCASRGTGADTFFGQGTRLTVV.

This chain uses TRBV18 with TRBJ2-7; 8 bases align to TRBD2. The CDR3 loop spans 14 amino acids. Germline V lookup: CDR1 KGHSH, CDR2 LQKENI. The junction had 5 bases not matched to a gene; V was cut back by 3 bases and J by 4 bases. CDR3 DNA: TGTGCCAGCTCACCTCCGGGACTAGGTTACGAGCAGTACTTC. It yields the protein CASSPPGLGYEQYF. Filled out from reference TRBV18 and TRBJ2-7, the complete variable domain reads NAGVMQNPRHLVRRRGQEARLRCSPMKGHSHVYWYRQLPEEGLKFMVYLQKENIIDESGMPKERFSAEFPKEGPSILRIQQVVRGDSAAYFCASSPPGLGYEQYFGPGTRLTVT.

This chain links TRBV18 with TRBJ2-1; perhaps TRBD1 as D (6 bases). The V end lost 0 bases, the J end lost 3 bases, and 9 bases lay between the germline ends. The CDR3 is 15 amino acids. CDR1 KGHSH and CDR2 LQKENI come from the germline V gene. The CDR3 is CASSPPSRGYNEQFF. CDR3 nucleotide sequence: TGTGCCAGCTCACCACCAAGCAGGGGCTACAATGAGCAGTTCTTC.

The J gene is TRBJ2-1, the V gene TRBV2; 10 bases fit TRBD2. The V segment lost 6 bases and the J segment 9 bases; nucleotides outside the gene matches: 11. Germline lookup yields CDR1 SNHLY and CDR2 FYNNEI. This CDR3 spans 15 amino acids. The CDR3 loop is CASRQSSGRGPEQFF. CDR3 DNA sequence: TGTGCCAGCAGGCAATCTAGCGGGAGAGGTCCTGAGCAGTTCTTC.

The rearrangement uses TRBV27 and TRBJ1-2; 9 nucleotides line up with TRBD1. Germline-derived CDR1 and CDR2 are MNHEY and SMNVEV (reference sequence). The CDR3 has 15 amino acids. The V and J ends lost 5 bases and 4 bases, in that order; junction bases with no gene match: 8. The CDR3 sequence: CASSLSGTGIYGYTF. Here the CDR3 DNA reads TGTGCCAGCAGTCTCTCGGGGACAGGGATCTATGGCTACACCTTC.

This clone showed up just once. The CDR3 loop reads CASSILLAGGPTDTQYF. The CDR3 coding sequence is TGTGCCAGCAGCATCCTCCTAGCGGGAGGGCCCACAGATACGCAGTATTTT. The chain uses TRBV5-6 and TRBJ2-3; TRBD2 aligns across 12 bases. CDR1 is SGHDT, CDR2 YYEEEE, per germline. With V trimmed by 4 bases and J by 2 bases, 8 bases remained unmatched. The CDR3 contains 17 residues.

This clone was seen a single time. This chain uses TRBV25-1 with TRBJ2-2, with 8 bases fitting TRBD1. V lost 6 bases and J lost 5; bases outside the gene matches: 8. Germline CDR1 and CDR2: MGHDK and SYGVNS. This CDR3 spans 15 amino acids. This CDR3 is CASSLRTGRTGELFF. The DNA for the CDR3 is TGTGCCAGCAGCCTAAGGACAGGGAGAACCGGGGAGCTGTTTTTT.

V and J are TRBV19 and TRBJ1-1; D is perhaps TRBD1 (5 bases). This CDR3 is 13 amino acids long. Germline loops: CDR1 LNHDA, CDR2 SQIVND (reference sequence). V lost 6 bases to trimming and J lost 3 bases, with 11 bases between them. This chain's CDR3 is CASSQGLDTEAFF. For the CDR3, the DNA is TGTGCCAGTAGCCAGGGTTTGGACACTGAAGCTTTCTTT.

This sequence joins TRBV19 and TRBJ2-5, with TRBD2 matching 8 bases. Germline CDR1 and CDR2: LNHDA and SQIVND (reference sequence). Trimming took 5 bases from V and 3 from J; bases not matched to a gene: 17. This CDR3 region has 18 residues. The CDR3: CASSGGLARPGLEETQYF. CDR3 coding DNA: TGTGCCAGTAGTGGCGGACTAGCCCGCCCGGGATTGGAAGAGACCCAGTACTTC.

The chain couples TRBV27 to TRBJ2-3; the match to TRBD2 covers 11 bases. V lost 4 bases, J lost 5 bases, and 8 bases stayed unmatched. CDR3 length: 16 amino acids. Germline CDR1 and CDR2: MNHEY and SMNVEV (reference sequence). Here the CDR3 DNA reads TGTGCCAGCAGTTCGTCTAGCGGGAGGAGGGGAGATACGCAGTATTTT. Protein sequence: CASSSSSGRRGDTQYF.

A single count supports this clone. The chain uses TRBV2 and TRBJ2-3; the match to TRBD2 covers 11 bases. Trimming removed 5 bases from V and 2 bases from J; junction bases left unmatched: 3. The CDR3 loop spans 15 amino acids. Germline lookup yields CDR1 SNHLY and CDR2 FYNNEI. The CDR3 sequence is CASSLTSGDTDTQYF. The CDR3, as DNA: TGTGCCAGCAGTCTGACTAGCGGGGACACAGATACGCAGTATTTT.

J is TRBJ1-5 and V is TRBV6-5; maybe TRBD1 (6 bases). The CDR3 has 14 residues. Germline values: CDR1 MNHEY, CDR2 SVGAGI. Between the trimmed V and J ends, which lost 4 bases and 4 bases, there was a span of 11 bases. The CDR3 spells CASSSTGSNQPQHF. The CDR3 DNA reads TGTGCCAGCAGTTCCACAGGGAGTAATCAGCCCCAGCATTTT.

CDR3: CASSDSPGLGFFF. CDR3 DNA sequence: TGTGCCAGCAGTGATTCGCCGGGACTAGGTTTTTTCTTC. The chain recombines TRBV25-1 with TRBJ2-1, with TRBD2 matching over 8 bases. This CDR3 region has 13 residues. Germline lookup yields CDR1 MGHDK and CDR2 SYGVNS. J gave up 16 bases and V 3 bases, and 11 bases lay outside the gene matches.

As DNA, the CDR3 is TGCGCCAGCGGACCGGGACAGGGGACAGATACGCAGTATTTT. Translated: CASGPGQGTDTQYF. The V and J genes are TRBV5-1 and TRBJ2-3; 10 nucleotides line up with TRBD1. The CDR3 extends over 14 amino acids. Germline CDR1 and CDR2: SGHRS and YFSETQ. The J segment lost 3 bases and the V segment lost 7 bases, leaving 5 bases of the junction unmatched.

V gene TRBV2 combines with J gene TRBJ2-1, with 7 positions matching TRBD2. The CDR3 loop spans 16 amino acids. The V gene end was trimmed by 7 bases and the J gene end by 2 bases; junction bases not matched to a gene: 11. The germline CDR1 and CDR2 sequences are SNHLY and FYNNEI. In nucleotides, the CDR3 is TGTGCCAGCAAGTTGTCGTCGGCGGGGGCCTACAATGAGCAGTTCTTC. Translation: CASKLSSAGAYNEQFF.

V usage is TRBV27 and J usage is TRBJ2-3, with 8 bases that match TRBD2. The CDR3 runs to 16 residues. Germline trimming cut 6 bases from V and 4 bases from J; bases unmatched to any gene: 12. Germline CDR1 MNHEY, CDR2 SMNVEV (reference sequence). CDR3 in amino acids: CASSGLGTSGPDTQYF. The CDR3 region has the DNA TGTGCCAGCAGCGGACTCGGTACTAGCGGACCAGATACGCAGTATTTT.

The chain is built from TRBV5-1 and TRBJ2-7; 11 bases fit TRBD2. Germline CDR1 is SGHRS and CDR2 is YFSETQ. The J segment lost 5 bases and the V segment lost 4 bases, leaving 8 bases of the junction unmatched. The CDR3 consists of 15 residues. This CDR3 reads CASSLLLAGDDEQYF. Written as DNA, the CDR3 is TGCGCCAGCAGCCTACTACTAGCGGGAGACGACGAGCAGTACTTC.

The chain links TRBV6-1 to TRBJ2-5, with D maybe TRBD1 (7 bases). Germline lookup yields CDR1 MNHNS and CDR2 SASEGT. Trimming removed 7 bases from V and 5 bases from J, with 14 bases in between. The CDR3 contains 13 residues. The CDR3 DNA reads as TGTGCCAGCACTCTAGCAGGGGGGGAGACCCAGTACTTC. Translated, it gives CASTLAGGETQYF.

V is TRBV5-4 and J is TRBJ1-1, with TRBD1 as a possible D gene (5 bases). Per the germline V gene, CDR1 is SGHNT and CDR2 is YYREEE (reference sequence). The CDR3 covers 15 residues. Trimming shortened V by 1 base and J by 5 bases, and 15 bases separated the two germline ends. CDR3 in amino acids: CASSLFGGEETEAFF. The CDR3 bases are TGTGCCAGCAGCTTGTTCGGAGGGGAGGAAACTGAAGCTTTCTTT. The full variable domain, rest sourced from reference TRBV5-4 and TRBJ1-1, is ETGVTQSPTHLIKTRGQQVTLRCSSQSGHNTVSWYQQALGQGPQFIFQYYREEENGRGNFPPRFSGLQFPNYSSELNVNALELDDSALYLCASSLFGGEETEAFFGQGTRLTVV.

CDR3 coding DNA: TGTGCCAGCACTCCCGTAGCGAGTGGCTACAATGAGCAGTTCTTC. Residues: CASTPVASGYNEQFF. J is TRBJ2-1 and V is TRBV6-1; D might be TRBD2 (5 bases). This CDR3 contains 15 residues. V lost 7 bases and J lost 3, with 16 bases in between. In germline, CDR1 is MNHNS, CDR2 SASEGT.

The chain recombines TRBV4-1 with TRBJ2-7; tentative D call: TRBD1 (5 bases). The V and J ends lost 1 base and 4 bases respectively, with 14 bases between them. Germline V CDR1 and CDR2: MGHRA, YSYEKL. This CDR3 spans 15 amino acids. The CDR3 region is CASSQGTPLRYEQYF. The CDR3 DNA sequence: TGCGCCAGCAGCCAAGGGACACCTTTGCGTTACGAGCAGTACTTC.

The CDR3 here is CASSLGSGRGTGELFF. As DNA, the CDR3 is TGTGCCAGCAGCTTAGGGAGCGGGAGGGGCACCGGGGAGCTGTTTTTT. The chain recombines TRBV7-8 with TRBJ2-2; 10 bases fit TRBD2. Germline-derived CDR1 and CDR2 are SGHVS and FQNEAQ. The CDR3 sequence is 16 residues long. Trimming at V came to 1 base and at J to 4 bases, leaving 3 bases not matched to a gene.

This clone was recorded only once. The chain employs TRBV7-9 and TRBJ2-3; 10 positions match TRBD2. Germline values: CDR1 SEHNR, CDR2 FQNEAQ (reference sequence). The ends lost 5 bases at V and 5 bases at J; junction bases unmatched: 10. This CDR3 contains 16 residues. The CDR3 is CASSRPGLAGVDTQYF. The CDR3 nucleotides are TGTGCCAGCAGCAGACCGGGGCTAGCGGGAGTAGATACGCAGTATTTT.

J is TRBJ2-2 and V is TRBV5-1; 10 bases align to TRBD2. J was trimmed by 0 bases and V by 3 bases; bases with no gene match: 5. The germline CDR1 and CDR2 sequences are SGHRS and YFSETQ. The CDR3 covers 17 residues. CDR3 sequence reads: CASSYLAGGANTGELFF. For the CDR3, the DNA is TGCGCCAGCAGCTACTTAGCGGGAGGTGCGAACACCGGGGAGCTGTTTTTT.

J is TRBJ2-7 and V is TRBV5-4, with TRBD2 matching over 12 bases. The CDR3 spans 15 residues. The germline V gene has CDR1 SGHNT and CDR2 YYREEE (reference sequence). The trim removed 4 bases at V and 3 bases at J, leaving 5 bases unmatched. The CDR3 here is CASSVGTSGHYEQYF. CDR3 coding DNA: TGTGCCAGCAGCGTTGGGACTAGCGGGCACTACGAGCAGTACTTC.

A single count supports this clone. The chain carries TRBV4-1 and TRBJ2-7; a weak D match, TRBD2 (6 bases). Trimming took 0 bases from V and 3 from J, leaving 12 bases between them. The CDR3 has 15 residues. Per the germline V gene, CDR1 is MGHRA and CDR2 is YSYEKL. The DNA of the CDR3 is TGCGCCAGCAGCCAAGAGGGCTACGGGGGCTACGAGCAGTACTTC. It encodes CASSQEGYGGYEQYF.

The CDR3 DNA sequence: TGTGCCAGCAGCTCAAGGACAGGGGCTGCGGATACGCAGTATTTT. Amino acids: CASSSRTGAADTQYF. The chain employs TRBV7-8 and TRBJ2-3, with TRBD1 matching 9 bases. Germline V gene data show CDR1 as SGHVS and CDR2 as FQNEAQ. The ends lost 4 bases at V and 6 bases at J; junction bases unmatched: 8. This CDR3 region has 15 residues. The whole variable domain, filled in from reference TRBV7-8 and TRBJ2-3, reads GAGVSQSPRYKVAKRGQDVALRCDPISGHVSLFWYQQALGQGPEFLTYFQNEAQLDKSGLPSDRFFAERPEGSVSTLKIQRTQQEDSAVYLCASSSRTGAADTQYFGPGTRLTVL.

The chain has TRBV6-1 and TRBJ1-2; 9 bases are shared with TRBD1. With 4 bases clipped from V and 4 bases from J, the junction kept 16 bases outside the gene matches. Germline CDR1 and CDR2: MNHNS and SASEGT. The length of the CDR3 is 18 residues. The CDR3 coding sequence is TGTGCCAGCAGTGGCGGGACAGGGAGCAGTTGGGCCCTCTATGGCTACACCTTC. Its translation is CASSGGTGSSWALYGYTF.

The chain's CDR3 is CASSAQGPGELFF. The CDR3 DNA follows: TGTGCCAGCAGCGCGCAGGGGCCCGGGGAGCTGTTTTTT. The rearrangement links TRBV9 to TRBJ2-2, with D maybe TRBD1 (6 bases). With 3 bases removed from V and 6 bases from J, the gap between germline ends came to 9 bases. Germline V gene sequence: CDR1 SGDLS, CDR2 YYNGEE. CDR3 size: 13 residues. The full variable domain, in which reference TRBV9 and TRBJ2-2 provide the parts outside the CDR3, is DSGVTQTPKHLITATGQRVTLRCSPRSGDLSVYWYQQSLDQGLQFLIQYYNGEERAKGNILERFSAQQFPDLHSELNLSSLELGDSALYFCASSAQGPGELFFGEGSRLTVL.

The chain couples TRBV28 to TRBJ2-7; the D gene is possibly TRBD1 (6 bases). This CDR3 is 13 amino acids long. V lost 5 bases and J lost 4, with 12 bases in between. The germline gives CDR1 MDHEN, CDR2 SYDVKM. The CDR3 region is CASSPGQNYEQYF. In DNA, the CDR3 is TGTGCCAGCAGTCCTGGACAGAATTACGAGCAGTACTTC. Together with reference TRBV28 and TRBJ2-7, the CDR3 gives the full variable domain: DVKVTQSSRYLVKRTGEKVFLECVQDMDHENMFWYRQDPGLGLRLIYFSYDVKMKEKGDIPEGYSVSREKKERFSLILESASTNQTSMYLCASSPGQNYEQYFGPGTRLTVT.

V is TRBV19 and J is TRBJ2-1, with 8 bases that match TRBD1. From germline, CDR1 is LNHDA and CDR2 SQIVND (reference sequence). CDR3 size: 16 residues. V shed 5 bases and J 8 bases; nucleotides not matched to a gene: 14. CDR3 sequence reads: CASSPWAQGAGHEQFF. In DNA form, the CDR3 reads TGTGCCAGTAGTCCATGGGCCCAGGGGGCTGGGCATGAGCAGTTCTTC.